The following is a T cell receptor beta chain sequence with its context. Its target is unknown. This CDR3 spans 14 amino acids. Trimming removed 7 bases from V and 9 bases from J; junction bases left unmatched: 11. The germline CDR1 and CDR2 sequences are MDHEN and SYDVKM. The entry originates in a study of cytomegalovirus exposure and HLA in healthy donors. Study outcomes and limitations: Later analysis showed TCR association rates varying by HLA locus, highest for DRB1 and lowest for HLA-C.

The PCR used 60 Vbeta and 13 Jbeta primers. Only in-frame clones appear in the TCRdb table, and some are missing; sequencing was by immunoSEQ multiplex PCR. Here the sample spans about 160,000 clones, about 86% being singletons. The chain carries TRBV28 and TRBJ2-1; 8 bases fit TRBD1. The sequenced sample consisted of PBMCs. The sequence derives from a woman aged 18 to 35 in good health and CMV-seronegative. The CDR3 loop reads CASTTGQGWGEQFF. Written as DNA, the CDR3 is TGTGCCAGCACCACCGGACAGGGCTGGGGTGAGCAGTTCTTC.